This T cell receptor beta chain appears in the sequencing data of a study of cytomegalovirus exposure and HLA in healthy donors. Study-wide points: Accurate prediction of HLA-A and HLA-B alleles (for most subjects) was reportedly achieved from TCR beta sequences.

The PCR used 60 Vbeta and 13 Jbeta primers. The data were produced by immunoSEQ multiplex PCR, yet TCRdb's version contains in-frame clones alone and is incomplete. The sample contains hundreds of thousands of clones, more than 80% of which appear only once. A single count supports this clone. Its antigen is unidentified. At one boundary the junction diverges from the germline segment, which might be a read error. Sequencing input: PBMCs. This receptor was taken from a man in his thirties or forties in good health and CMV-seronegative.

The CDR3 nucleotides read TGTGCCAGCAGATTGGACAGGACGTACGATGAGCAGCTCTTC. The encoded protein is CASRLDRTYDEQLF. This chain connects TRBV6-5 to TRBJ2-1; the match to TRBD1 covers 7 bases. The CDR3 runs to 14 residues. Germline CDR1 MNHEY, CDR2 SVGAGI.